One and the same sample provided the 22 T cell receptor beta chains below, sequenced in a study of T cells in Graves' hyperthyroidism and ophthalmopathy. The CDR3 regions of TCR beta were amplified from RNA transcripts. With the HTBI primer set, the TCR CDR3 went through a first round of RT-PCR. TCRdb recomputed calls from the multiplex PCR reads with MiXCR, one row per CDR3 protein. The profile shows about 250,000 distinct CDR3 sequences, 12% to 15% of them singletons. The sequencing input was blood. The receptors were gathered from a woman in her forties or fifties with Graves' hyperthyroidism that later progressed to Graves' ophthalmopathy.

In its sample, this clonotype was seen a few times. A junction boundary mismatches the germline segment, possibly from a read error. The rearrangement uses TRBV7-3 and TRBJ2-5, with 7 bases fitting TRBD2. CDR3 length equals 15 residues. Germline CDR1 is SGHTA and CDR2 is FQGTGA. CDR3 residues: CASSLTSGTQGTQYF. CDR3 DNA: TGTGCCAGCAGCTTAACCAGCGGGACCCAAGGGACCCAGTACTTC.

J is TRBJ1-2 and V is TRBV28; D gene ambiguous. Germline assignment: CDR1 MDHEN and CDR2 SYDVKM. V gave up 5 bases and J gave up 3 bases, with 7 bases separating them. The CDR3 has 12 amino acids. The CDR3 loop reads CASSHGYYGYTF. CDR3 in DNA: TGTGCCAGCAGTCACGGATACTATGGCTACACCTTC.

This clonotype was detected only a few times. The chain couples TRBV6-6 to TRBJ2-6; 12 bases line up with TRBD1. There are 18 residues in the CDR3. Trimming at V came to 1 base and at J to 2 bases, leaving 3 bases not matched to a gene. Germline-derived CDR1 and CDR2 are MNHNY and SVGAGI (reference sequence). The CDR3 region is CASSYLGQGAPGANVLTF. The CDR3 DNA reads as TGTGCCAGCAGTTACTTGGGACAGGGGGCGCCTGGGGCCAACGTCCTGACTTTC.

This clonotype was recorded at least ten times. The chain joins TRBV20-1 to TRBJ2-5; 12 nucleotides agree with TRBD2. The CDR3 has 18 amino acids. Losses at the gene ends were 1 base for V and 5 bases for J; bases not matched to a gene: 14. CDR1 and CDR2 (germline): DFQATT, SNEGSKA (reference sequence). CDR3 nucleotide sequence: TGCAGTGCTAGAGTGCTCGGACTAGCGGGGAGAGTAGGGGAGACCCAGTACTTC. The encoded protein is CSARVLGLAGRVGETQYF.

This clonotype appeared many times. The V and J genes are TRBV7-8 and TRBJ1-3, with D tentatively TRBD1 (6 bases). The CDR3 has 16 amino acids. The germline gives CDR1 SGHVS, CDR2 FQNEAQ. V was pared by 0 bases and J by 0 bases, with 9 bases between. CDR3 protein: CASSLAGASSGNTIYF. CDR3 in DNA: TGTGCCAGCAGCTTAGCGGGGGCAAGCTCTGGAAACACCATATATTTT. The whole variable domain, remainder taken from reference TRBV7-8 and TRBJ1-3, is GAGVSQSPRYKVAKRGQDVALRCDPISGHVSLFWYQQALGQGPEFLTYFQNEAQLDKSGLPSDRFFAERPEGSVSTLKIQRTQQEDSAVYLCASSLAGASSGNTIYFGEGSWLTVV.

This clonotype was observed many times. The chain links TRBV11-2 to TRBJ1-2; D possibly corresponds to TRBD1 (6 bases). The V gene's germline CDR1 is SGHAT and CDR2 FQNNGV. CDR3 length: 13 amino acids. Trimming pared 2 bases from V and 4 bases from J, leaving 8 bases between. The CDR3 DNA reads TGTGCCAGCAGCTTAACAGGGTCCTATGGCTACACCTTC. This translates into CASSLTGSYGYTF.

This clonotype was detected a few times. This chain uses TRBV7-9 with TRBJ2-3, with TRBD1 as a possible D gene (5 bases). The CDR3 extends over 20 amino acids. The V end was cut by 4 bases, the J end by 5 bases, with 31 bases between. Germline CDR1 SEHNR, CDR2 FQNEAQ (reference sequence). The CDR3 here is CASSSISLKQVRRRRDTQYF. The CDR3 bases are TGTGCCAGCAGCTCCATTAGTCTTAAACAGGTCCGACGTCGAAGAGATACGCAGTATTTT.

The chain combines TRBV19 with TRBJ2-3, with D uncertain. Germline lookup yields CDR1 LNHDA and CDR2 SQIVND (reference sequence). Trimming stripped 4 bases from V and 3 bases from J, with 11 bases between. CDR3 length: 14 amino acids. For the CDR3, the DNA is TGTGCCAGTAGTAGAAGAGTGAGAACAGATACGCAGTATTTT. It codes for CASSRRVRTDTQYF.

This clonotype was picked up many times. V gene TRBV6-1 combines with J gene TRBJ1-1, with 8 bases lining up with TRBD1. V lost 5 bases and J lost 1; bases outside the gene matches: 9. Per the germline V gene, CDR1 is MNHNS and CDR2 is SASEGT. This CDR3 spans 16 amino acids. Written as DNA, the CDR3 is TGTGCCAGCAGTCGGACAGGGTATGCTGGGAACACTGAAGCTTTCTTT. Translation: CASSRTGYAGNTEAFF.

J is TRBJ1-1 and V is TRBV12-3 or TRBV12-4; 8 bases match TRBD1. The CDR3 consists of 14 residues. Unmatched junction bases numbered 15, after V lost 6 bases and J lost 12 bases. CDR3 nucleotide sequence: TGTGCCAGCAGGGACCCAGGGGGCGTACGATTTACTTTCTTT. Translating gives CASRDPGGVRFTFF.

This clonotype occurred many times. The genes are TRBV29-1 and TRBJ2-3; TRBD2 agrees at 9 bases. The J segment lost 2 bases and the V segment lost 6 bases, leaving 3 bases of the junction unmatched. CDR1 is SQVTM and CDR2 is ANQGSEA in the germline V gene. The CDR3 spans 13 residues. In nucleotides, the CDR3 is TGCAGCGTAGCGGGAGGCCTCACAGATACGCAGTATTTT. Its protein product is CSVAGGLTDTQYF.

Many counts were recorded for this clonotype. The gene calls are TRBV5-1 and TRBJ2-7; D might be TRBD1 (5 bases). CDR1 is SGHRS, CDR2 YFSETQ, per germline. The CDR3 contains 15 residues. Trimming removed 1 base at V and 0 bases at J, with 11 bases between. CDR3 DNA sequence: TGCGCCAGCAGCTTGACTCGACAGAGCTCCTACGAGCAGTACTTC. Translated, it gives CASSLTRQSSYEQYF.

The chain carries TRBV6-5 and TRBJ1-3; 10 nucleotides agree with TRBD1. Looked up from germline, CDR1 is MNHEY and CDR2 is SVGAGI. This CDR3 is 20 amino acids long. The V gene end was trimmed by 4 bases and the J gene end by 4 bases; junction bases not matched to a gene: 19. CDR3 sequence reads: CASSLTDGTGALVVGNTIYF. DNA for the CDR3: TGTGCCAGCAGTTTAACGGACGGGACAGGGGCGCTCGTTGTCGGAAACACCATATATTTT.

This clonotype was counted ten times or more. The rearrangement joins TRBV10-2 to TRBJ2-5, with 8 nucleotides matching TRBD2. The CDR3 sequence is 14 residues long. The germline V gene encodes CDR1 WSHSY and CDR2 SAAADI. With 6 bases clipped from V and 4 bases from J, the junction kept 7 bases outside the gene matches. CDR3 amino acids: CASSNGGRSETQYF. The CDR3 region has the DNA TGCGCCAGCAGCAATGGCGGGAGGTCAGAGACCCAGTACTTC.

This clonotype was recorded at least ten times. V usage is TRBV9 and J usage is TRBJ2-1; TRBD2 agrees at 10 bases. This CDR3 is built from 16 residues. J was trimmed by 5 bases and V by 3 bases; bases with no gene match: 8. Per the germline V gene, CDR1 is SGDLS and CDR2 is YYNGEE. In DNA, the CDR3 is TGTGCCAGCAGCGACCATTTAGCGGGAGGCGACAATGAGCAGTTCTTC. Its translation: CASSDHLAGGDNEQFF.

This clonotype was seen ten or more times. The rearrangement joins TRBV2 to TRBJ1-4; D is possibly TRBD1 (5 bases). Germline CDR1 reads SNHLY; CDR2 reads FYNNEI. V was shortened by 6 bases and J by 5 bases, with 13 bases between the two germline ends. The CDR3 is 14 amino acids. The CDR3 spells CASREDTGNEKLFF. The DNA for the CDR3 is TGTGCCAGCAGGGAGGACACGGGGAATGAAAAACTGTTTTTT.

This clonotype was picked up many times. The chain employs TRBV11-1 and TRBJ2-3; 8 bases align to TRBD2. Per the germline V gene, CDR1 is SGHAT and CDR2 is FQDESV (reference sequence). The trim removed 3 bases at V and 5 bases at J, leaving 16 bases unmatched. CDR3 length: 18 amino acids. The CDR3, as DNA: TGTGCCAGCAGCTTTCAACCGACGCAAGCGGGAGCGAGAGATACGCAGTATTTT. Translating it yields CASSFQPTQAGARDTQYF.

The chain links TRBV20-1 to TRBJ2-3; 12 nucleotides align to TRBD2. This CDR3 has 13 amino acids. Germline V CDR1 and CDR2: DFQATT, SNEGSKA (reference sequence). V shed 6 bases, J shed 5 bases, and the junction held 3 bases outside the gene matches. CDR3 nucleotide sequence: TGCAGTGCCCTAGCGGGAGGGTTAGATACGCAGTATTTT. Translation gives CSALAGGLDTQYF.

V gene TRBV28 combines with J gene TRBJ2-5; D not certain. CDR3 length: 15 residues. Trimming took 3 bases from V and 0 from J, leaving 11 bases between them. Germline CDR1 MDHEN, CDR2 SYDVKM. The DNA for the CDR3 is TGTGCCAGCAGTTTGGGCGGTTGGTACCAAGAGACCCAGTACTTC. Its protein is CASSLGGWYQETQYF.

This clonotype was observed many times. This chain connects TRBV6-1 to TRBJ2-3, with unresolved D. The ends were cut back, 0 bases at V and 1 base at J, with 8 bases in the middle. The CDR3 has 15 residues. The germline gives CDR1 MNHNS, CDR2 SASEGT. The CDR3: CASSEAHRRTDTQYF. The CDR3 DNA is TGTGCCAGCAGTGAAGCTCACAGACGCACAGATACGCAGTATTTT.

CDR3 coding DNA: TGCAGTGCTAGAGATCACGGGGGCGGGCAGATGAATGAGCAGTTCTTC. Translated: CSARDHGGGQMNEQFF. This chain uses TRBV20-1 with TRBJ2-1; D may match TRBD1 or TRBD2 (6 bases each). The V and J ends lost 0 bases and 7 bases respectively, with 19 bases between them. The germline CDR1 and CDR2 sequences are DFQATT and SNEGSKA (reference sequence). The CDR3 has 16 amino acids.

V is TRBV19 and J is TRBJ2-5; 8 bases line up with TRBD1. The germline V gene has CDR1 LNHDA and CDR2 SQIVND (reference sequence). The CDR3 runs 14 residues. V lost 2 bases, J lost 9 bases, and 8 bases stayed unmatched. CDR3 region: CASSIFQGAAPQYF. The CDR3 coding sequence is TGTGCCAGTAGTATATTTCAGGGGGCTGCGCCCCAGTACTTC.